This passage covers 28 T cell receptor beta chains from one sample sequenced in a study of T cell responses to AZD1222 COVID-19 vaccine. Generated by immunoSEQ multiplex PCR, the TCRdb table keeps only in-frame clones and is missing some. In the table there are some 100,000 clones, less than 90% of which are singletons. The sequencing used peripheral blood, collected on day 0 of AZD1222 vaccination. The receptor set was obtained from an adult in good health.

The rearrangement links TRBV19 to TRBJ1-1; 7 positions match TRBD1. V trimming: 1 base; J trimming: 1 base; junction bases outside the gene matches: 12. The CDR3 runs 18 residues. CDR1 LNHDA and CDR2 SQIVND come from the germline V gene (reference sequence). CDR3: CASSIVGRGKVGNTEAFF. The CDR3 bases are TGTGCCAGTAGTATAGTTGGCAGGGGGAAAGTAGGGAACACTGAAGCTTTCTTT.

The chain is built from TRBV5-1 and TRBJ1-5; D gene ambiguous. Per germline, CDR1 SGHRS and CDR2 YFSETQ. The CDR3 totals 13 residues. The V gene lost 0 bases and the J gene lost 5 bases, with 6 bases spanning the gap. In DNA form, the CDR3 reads TGCGCCAGCAGCTTGGATTGGGATCAGCCCCAGCATTTT. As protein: CASSLDWDQPQHF.

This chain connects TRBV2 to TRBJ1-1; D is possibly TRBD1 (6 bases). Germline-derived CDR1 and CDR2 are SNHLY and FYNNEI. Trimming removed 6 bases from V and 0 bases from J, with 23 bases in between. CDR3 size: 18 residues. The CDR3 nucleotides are TGTGCCAGCAGCGAACCTTTCGGGGCAGGGGTTTTGAACACTGAAGCTTTCTTT. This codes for CASSEPFGAGVLNTEAFF.

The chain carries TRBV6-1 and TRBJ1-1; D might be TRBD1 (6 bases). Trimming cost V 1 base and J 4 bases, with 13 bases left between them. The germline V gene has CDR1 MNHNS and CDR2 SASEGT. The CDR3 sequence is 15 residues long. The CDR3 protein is CASSEEGEGGTEAFF. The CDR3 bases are TGTGCCAGCAGTGAAGAAGGGGAAGGGGGCACTGAAGCTTTCTTT.

The CDR3 DNA is TGTGCCAGCAGCTTGGACAGGGTTTCACCCCTCCACTTT. Its protein is CASSLDRVSPLHF. This chain links TRBV7-3 with TRBJ1-6; TRBD1 aligns across 8 bases. Unmatched junction bases numbered 1, after V lost 3 bases and J lost 9 bases. Per the germline V gene, CDR1 is SGHTA and CDR2 is FQGTGA. This CDR3 comprises 13 residues.

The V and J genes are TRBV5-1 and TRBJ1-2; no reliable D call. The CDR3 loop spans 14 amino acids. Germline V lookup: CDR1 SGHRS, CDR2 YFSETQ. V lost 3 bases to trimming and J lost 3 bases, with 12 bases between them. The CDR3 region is CASSSDEGHYGYTF. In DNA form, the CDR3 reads TGCGCCAGCAGCTCGGACGAGGGCCACTATGGCTACACCTTC.

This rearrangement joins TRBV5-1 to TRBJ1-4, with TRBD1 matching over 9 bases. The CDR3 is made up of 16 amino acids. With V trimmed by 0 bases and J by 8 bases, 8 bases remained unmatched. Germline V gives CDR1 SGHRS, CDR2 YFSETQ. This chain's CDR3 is CASSLGQGVRKEKLFF. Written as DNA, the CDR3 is TGCGCCAGCAGCTTGGGACAGGGGGTAAGGAAGGAAAAACTGTTTTTT.

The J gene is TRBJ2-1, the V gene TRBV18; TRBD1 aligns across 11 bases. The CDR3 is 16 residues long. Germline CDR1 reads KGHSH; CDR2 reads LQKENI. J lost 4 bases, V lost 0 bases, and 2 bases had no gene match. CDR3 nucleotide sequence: TGTGCCAGCTCACCACCGGGGACAGGGGGTTACAATGAGCAGTTCTTC. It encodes CASSPPGTGGYNEQFF.

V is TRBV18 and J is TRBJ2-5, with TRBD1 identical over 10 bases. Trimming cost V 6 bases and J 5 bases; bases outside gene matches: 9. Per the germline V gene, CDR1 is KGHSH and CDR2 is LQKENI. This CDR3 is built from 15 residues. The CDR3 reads CASSQLGQGKETQYF. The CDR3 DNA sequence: TGTGCCAGCTCCCAACTGGGACAGGGGAAGGAGACCCAGTACTTC.

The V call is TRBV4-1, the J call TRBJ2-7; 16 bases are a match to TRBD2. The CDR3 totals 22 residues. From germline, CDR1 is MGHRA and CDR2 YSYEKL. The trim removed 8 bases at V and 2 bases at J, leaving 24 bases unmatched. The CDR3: CASSLGHSFTGTSGRAPYEQYF. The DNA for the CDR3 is TGCGCCAGCTCCCTGGGACATTCCTTCACCGGGACTAGCGGGAGGGCACCCTACGAGCAGTACTTC.

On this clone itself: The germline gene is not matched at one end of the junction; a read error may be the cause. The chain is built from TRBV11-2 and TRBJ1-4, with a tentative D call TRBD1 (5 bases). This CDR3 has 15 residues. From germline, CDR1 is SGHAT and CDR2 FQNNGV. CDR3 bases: TGTGCCAGCAGCGTAGAGACAGCAACTAATGAAAAACTGTTTTTT. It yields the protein CASSVETATNEKLFF.

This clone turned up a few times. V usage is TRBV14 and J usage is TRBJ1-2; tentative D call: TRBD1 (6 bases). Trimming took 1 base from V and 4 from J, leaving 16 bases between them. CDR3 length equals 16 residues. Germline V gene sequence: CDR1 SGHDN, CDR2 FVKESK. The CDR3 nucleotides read TGTGCCAGCAGCCAAGCGGGGAGGCGGACAGCCTATGGCTACACCTTC. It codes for CASSQAGRRTAYGYTF. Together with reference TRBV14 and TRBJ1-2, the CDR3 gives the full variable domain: EAGVTQFPSHSVIEKGQTVTLRCDPISGHDNLYWYRRVMGKEIKFLLHFVKESKQDESGMPNNRFLAERTGGTYSTLKVQPAELEDSGVYFCASSQAGRRTAYGYTFGSGTRLTVV.

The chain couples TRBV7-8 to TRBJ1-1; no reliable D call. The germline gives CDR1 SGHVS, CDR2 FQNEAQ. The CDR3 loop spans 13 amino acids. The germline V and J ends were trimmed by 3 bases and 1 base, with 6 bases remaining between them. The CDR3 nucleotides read TGTGCCAGCAGCTTCACGGAGAACACTGAAGCTTTCTTT. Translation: CASSFTENTEAFF.

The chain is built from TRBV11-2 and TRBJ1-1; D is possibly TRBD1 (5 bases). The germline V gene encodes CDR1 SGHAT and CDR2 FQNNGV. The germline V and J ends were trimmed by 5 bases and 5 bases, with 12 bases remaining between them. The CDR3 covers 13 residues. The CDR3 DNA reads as TGTGCCAGCAGCCCCGATTGGGGGACTGAAGCTTTCTTT. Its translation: CASSPDWGTEAFF.

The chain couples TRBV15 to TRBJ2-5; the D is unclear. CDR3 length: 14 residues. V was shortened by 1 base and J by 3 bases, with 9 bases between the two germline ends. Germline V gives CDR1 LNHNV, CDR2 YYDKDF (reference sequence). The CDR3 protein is CATSRGGIEETQYF. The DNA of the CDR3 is TGTGCCACCAGCAGAGGAGGAATCGAAGAGACCCAGTACTTC. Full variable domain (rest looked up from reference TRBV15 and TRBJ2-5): DAMVIQNPRYQVTQFGKPVTLSCSQTLNHNVMYWYQQKSSQAPKLLFHYYDKDFNNEADTPDNFQSRRPNTSFCFLDIRSPGLGDTAMYLCATSRGGIEETQYFGPGTRLLVL.

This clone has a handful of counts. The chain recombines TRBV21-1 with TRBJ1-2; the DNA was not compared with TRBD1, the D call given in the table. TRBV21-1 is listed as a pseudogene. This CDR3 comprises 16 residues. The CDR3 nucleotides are TGTGCCAGCAGCAAAGACCCGGGACAGGGACTCTATGGCTACACCTTC. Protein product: CASSKDPGQGLYGYTF.

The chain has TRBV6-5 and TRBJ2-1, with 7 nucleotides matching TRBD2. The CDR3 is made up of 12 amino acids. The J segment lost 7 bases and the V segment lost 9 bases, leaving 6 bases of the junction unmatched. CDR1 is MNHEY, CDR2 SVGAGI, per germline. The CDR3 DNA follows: TGTGCCAGTGGGCGGGAGAGGAATGAGCAGTTCTTC. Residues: CASGRERNEQFF.

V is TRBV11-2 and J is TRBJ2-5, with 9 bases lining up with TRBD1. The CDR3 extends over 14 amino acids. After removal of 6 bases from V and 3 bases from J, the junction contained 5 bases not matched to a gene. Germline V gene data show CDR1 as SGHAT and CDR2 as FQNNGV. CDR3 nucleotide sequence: TGTGCCAGCAGGGCCGGGACAGGGAAAGAGACCCAGTACTTC. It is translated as CASRAGTGKETQYF.

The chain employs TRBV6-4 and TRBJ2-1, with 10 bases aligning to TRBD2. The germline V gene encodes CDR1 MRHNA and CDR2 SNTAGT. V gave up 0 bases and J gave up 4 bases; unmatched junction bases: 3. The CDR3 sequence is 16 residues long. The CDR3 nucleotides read TGTGCCAGCAGTGACTCAGCGGGAGGGGGGTACAATGAGCAGTTCTTC. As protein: CASSDSAGGGYNEQFF.

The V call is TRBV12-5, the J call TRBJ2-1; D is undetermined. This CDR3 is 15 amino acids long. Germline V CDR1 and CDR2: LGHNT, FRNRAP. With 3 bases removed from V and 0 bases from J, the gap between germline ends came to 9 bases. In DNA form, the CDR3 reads TGTGCTAGTGGTTTCTCTCGGAGCTCCTACAATGAGCAGTTCTTC. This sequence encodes CASGFSRSSYNEQFF.

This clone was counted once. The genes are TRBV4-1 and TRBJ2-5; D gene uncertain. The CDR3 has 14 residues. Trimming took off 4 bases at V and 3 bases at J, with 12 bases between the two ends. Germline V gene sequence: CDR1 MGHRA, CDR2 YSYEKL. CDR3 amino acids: CASSPIYGEETQYF. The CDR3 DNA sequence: TGCGCCAGCAGCCCGATTTATGGGGAAGAGACCCAGTACTTC.

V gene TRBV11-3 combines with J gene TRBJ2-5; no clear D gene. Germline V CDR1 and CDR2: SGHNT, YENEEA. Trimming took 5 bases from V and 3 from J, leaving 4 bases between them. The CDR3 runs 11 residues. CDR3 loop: CASSLKETQYF. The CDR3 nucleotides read TGTGCCAGCAGCCTCAAAGAGACCCAGTACTTC.

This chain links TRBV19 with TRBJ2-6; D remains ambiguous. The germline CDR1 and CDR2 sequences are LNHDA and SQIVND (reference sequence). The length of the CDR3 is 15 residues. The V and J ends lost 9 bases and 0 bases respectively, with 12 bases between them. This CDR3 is CASRGFNSGANVLTF. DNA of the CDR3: TGTGCCAGCCGTGGGTTTAACTCTGGGGCCAACGTCCTGACTTTC.

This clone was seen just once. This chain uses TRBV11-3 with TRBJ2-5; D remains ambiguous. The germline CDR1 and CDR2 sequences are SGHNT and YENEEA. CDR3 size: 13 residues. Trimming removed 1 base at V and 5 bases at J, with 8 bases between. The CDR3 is CASSLGIQETQYF. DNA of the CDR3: TGTGCCAGCAGCTTAGGGATCCAGGAGACCCAGTACTTC.

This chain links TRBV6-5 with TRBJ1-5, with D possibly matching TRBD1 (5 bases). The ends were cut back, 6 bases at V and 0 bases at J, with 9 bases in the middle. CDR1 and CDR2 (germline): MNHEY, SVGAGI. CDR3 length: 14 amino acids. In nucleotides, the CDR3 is TGTGCCAGCAGCCCACAGGTTAGCAATCAGCCCCAGCATTTT. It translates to CASSPQVSNQPQHF.

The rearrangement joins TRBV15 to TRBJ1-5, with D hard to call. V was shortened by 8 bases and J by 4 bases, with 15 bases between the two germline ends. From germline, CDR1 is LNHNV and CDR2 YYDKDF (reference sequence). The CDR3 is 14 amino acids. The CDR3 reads CATQGDINNQPQHF. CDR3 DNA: TGTGCCACCCAAGGTGATATTAATAATCAGCCCCAGCATTTT.

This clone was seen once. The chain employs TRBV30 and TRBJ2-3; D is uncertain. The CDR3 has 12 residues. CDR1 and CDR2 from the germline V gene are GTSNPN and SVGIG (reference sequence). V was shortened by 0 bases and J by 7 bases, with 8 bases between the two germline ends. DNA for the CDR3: TGTGCCTGGAGTGTAGGGCTAAATACGCAGTATTTT. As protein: CAWSVGLNTQYF.

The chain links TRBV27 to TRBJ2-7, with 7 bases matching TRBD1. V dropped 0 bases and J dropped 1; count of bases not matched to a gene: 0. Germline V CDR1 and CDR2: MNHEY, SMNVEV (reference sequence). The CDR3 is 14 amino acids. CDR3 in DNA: TGTGCCAGCAGTTTATCGACAGGGTCCTACGAGCAGTACTTC. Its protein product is CASSLSTGSYEQYF.